A single sample is the source of the 31 T cell receptor beta chains below, sequenced in a study of blood T cell repertoires in COVID-19. The assay was immunoSEQ multiplex PCR, and TCRdb's table has in-frame clones only and misses some. The sample consists of approximately 100,000 clones, 75% to 90% of them appearing once. The sequenced material came from peripheral blood. The receptors originated from a woman of 80 years or more with acute or convalescent COVID-19.

V is TRBV19 and J is TRBJ2-7; D is unclear. Trimming took 6 bases from V and 0 from J, leaving 15 bases between them. This CDR3 is 15 amino acids long. From germline, CDR1 is LNHDA and CDR2 SQIVND (reference sequence). DNA of the CDR3: TGTGCCAGTAGGGATTCGACACTCCTCTCCTACGAGCAGTACTTC. Its translation is CASRDSTLLSYEQYF.

V gene TRBV24-1 combines with J gene TRBJ2-3; tentative D call: TRBD2 (5 bases). CDR3 length equals 17 residues. Trimming stripped 0 bases from V and 5 bases from J, with 17 bases between. In germline, CDR1 is KGHDR, CDR2 SFDVKD. CDR3 amino acids: CATSDLRIGDSGDTQYF. In DNA form, the CDR3 reads TGTGCCACCAGTGATTTGAGGATCGGGGATAGTGGAGATACGCAGTATTTT.

This chain joins TRBV15 and TRBJ1-1; 7 nucleotides agree with TRBD1. Germline lookup yields CDR1 LNHNV and CDR2 YYDKDF (reference sequence). This CDR3 has 15 amino acids. Trimming cost V 3 bases and J 6 bases; bases outside gene matches: 10. The CDR3 sequence is CATSREGAEFAEAFF. The CDR3 region has the DNA TGTGCCACCAGCAGGGAGGGGGCCGAATTTGCTGAAGCTTTCTTT.

V and J are TRBV19 and TRBJ2-5, with 7 bases matching TRBD2. The germline V gene encodes CDR1 LNHDA and CDR2 SQIVND (reference sequence). This CDR3 region has 15 residues. V lost 4 bases to trimming and J lost 1 base; unmatched junction nucleotides: 6. CDR3 nucleotide sequence: TGTGCCAGTAGTAGGGGGGGGTCCTTCCAAGAGACCCAGTACTTC. Amino acids: CASSRGGSFQETQYF.

The V gene is TRBV28, the J gene TRBJ2-1; D not resolved. The CDR3 runs 16 residues. Trimming removed 1 base at V and 11 bases at J, with 21 bases between. CDR1 MDHEN and CDR2 SYDVKM come from the germline V gene. CDR3 sequence reads: CASSLLIAPARGQQFF. In DNA, the CDR3 is TGTGCCAGCAGTTTATTGATCGCACCGGCGCGCGGTCAGCAGTTCTTC.

V is TRBV30 and J is TRBJ1-2; the D gene is possibly TRBD1 (5 bases). The germline V gene encodes CDR1 GTSNPN and CDR2 SVGIG (reference sequence). The CDR3 has 15 residues. Trimming shortened V by 0 bases and J by 3 bases, and 14 bases separated the two germline ends. The CDR3 here is CAWSVRLAGHYGYTF. The CDR3 DNA follows: TGTGCCTGGAGTGTACGATTGGCAGGGCACTATGGCTACACCTTC.

A remark on this clone: The junction differs from germline at one of its ends, possibly a read error. The same CDR3 arises from other DNA sequences in this sample as well. The CDR3: CASSYGRGNQPQHF. CDR3 sequence (DNA): TGTGCCAGCAGTTACGGGCGGGGCAACCAGCCCCAGCATTTT. The chain links TRBV6-5 to TRBJ1-5, with D perhaps TRBD1 (5 bases). CDR1 is MNHEY, CDR2 SVGAGI, per germline. CDR3 size: 14 residues.

V is TRBV3-1 (or the pseudogene TRBV3-2) and J is TRBJ2-7, with D perhaps TRBD1 (6 bases). V was cut by 1 base and J by 4 bases, with 14 bases left in between. The CDR3 is 15 residues long. Germline CDR1 is LGHDT and CDR2 is YNNKEL (reference sequence). CDR3 region: CASSQGPPTGYEQYF. The CDR3 region has the DNA TGTGCCAGCAGCCAAGGTCCCCCAACAGGGTACGAGCAGTACTTC.

The V gene is TRBV2, the J gene TRBJ2-1, with D maybe TRBD1 (6 bases). Germline CDR1 and CDR2: SNHLY and FYNNEI. The ends were cut back, 6 bases at V and 7 bases at J, with 7 bases in the middle. The CDR3 totals 11 residues. The CDR3 is CASSTGNEQFF. The CDR3 region has the DNA TGTGCCAGCAGCACAGGGAATGAGCAGTTCTTC.

The CDR3 bases are TGTGCCAGCAGCCCCCAGGGGAACTATGGCTACACCTTC. Its protein product is CASSPQGNYGYTF. The V call is TRBV4-2, the J call TRBJ1-2, with a weak D call TRBD1 (6 bases). Trimming took off 4 bases at V and 2 bases at J, with 8 bases between the two ends. From germline, CDR1 is LGHNA and CDR2 YNFKEQ. This CDR3 has 13 amino acids.

This rearrangement joins TRBV12-3 or TRBV12-4 to TRBJ2-7, with D possibly being TRBD2 (6 bases). The CDR3 has 13 residues. Between the trimmed V and J ends, which lost 3 bases and 7 bases, there was a span of 13 bases. Here the CDR3 DNA reads TGTGCCAGCAGTTTCGGCACTGGGGGGGAGCAGTACTTC. Translating gives CASSFGTGGEQYF.

The chain employs TRBV5-1 and TRBJ1-2, with 8 bases identical to TRBD1. Germline CDR1 is SGHRS and CDR2 is YFSETQ. The CDR3 runs 15 residues. V shed 0 bases, J shed 4 bases, and the junction held 5 bases outside the gene matches. CDR3 loop: CASSLATGASYGYTF. The CDR3 DNA reads TGCGCCAGCAGCTTGGCGACAGGGGCTTCCTATGGCTACACCTTC.

V and J are TRBV10-2 and TRBJ1-2; no clear D gene. The germline V and J ends were trimmed by 4 bases and 5 bases, with 8 bases remaining between them. Germline V CDR1 and CDR2: WSHSY, SAAADI. The CDR3 contains 12 residues. CDR3 region: CASSGGGYGYTF. The DNA of the CDR3 is TGCGCCAGCAGTGGTGGAGGTTATGGCTACACCTTC.

This chain uses TRBV20-1 with TRBJ2-5; D is ambiguous. Trimming pared 3 bases from V and 1 base from J, leaving 3 bases between. The CDR3 is 11 amino acids. Germline lookup yields CDR1 DFQATT and CDR2 SNEGSKA (reference sequence). The CDR3 coding sequence is TGCAGTGCTAGCAGCCAAGAGACCCAGTACTTC. Its protein is CSASSQETQYF.

V and J are TRBV7-6 and TRBJ2-1; TRBD1 matches 9 bases. Germline V CDR1 and CDR2: SGHVS, FNYEAQ. The CDR3 covers 18 residues. J was trimmed by 3 bases and V by 4 bases; bases with no gene match: 13. The CDR3 sequence is CASSSTGAGTGNYNEQFF. CDR3 nucleotides: TGTGCCAGCAGCTCCACTGGAGCCGGGACAGGGAACTACAATGAGCAGTTCTTC.

The chain is built from TRBV10-3 and TRBJ2-5, with D tentatively TRBD1 (5 bases). The V gene lost 3 bases and the J gene lost 5 bases, with 16 bases spanning the gap. This CDR3 has 15 residues. Germline V gene data show CDR1 as ENHRY and CDR2 as SYGVKD. In nucleotides, the CDR3 is TGTGCCATCAGTGATAGTGTCCAGGGTGGGGAGACCCAGTACTTC. Encoded protein: CAISDSVQGGETQYF.

The chain has TRBV23-1 and TRBJ2-3; 12 bases align to TRBD2. TRBV23-1 is an ORF, and what it does is uncertain. This CDR3 spans 19 amino acids. The ends lost 2 bases at V and 4 bases at J; junction bases unmatched: 13. CDR3 region: CASSQLYALAGGRADTQYF. The CDR3 coding sequence is TGCGCCAGCAGTCAACTTTACGCGCTAGCGGGGGGGCGAGCAGATACGCAGTATTTT.

The count of this clone is one. CDR3 DNA: TGTGCCAGCAGCTTAGCGGGGCCTGAGCAGTACTTC. As protein: CASSLAGPEQYF. This rearrangement joins TRBV7-9 to TRBJ2-7; D might be TRBD1 (5 bases). The CDR3 consists of 12 residues. Germline V CDR1 and CDR2: SEHNR, FQNEAQ (reference sequence). With 0 bases removed from V and 7 bases from J, the gap between germline ends came to 7 bases.

CDR3 sequence reads: CAITRDSGFYEQYF. CDR3 sequence (DNA): TGTGCCATCACGAGGGATAGTGGGTTCTACGAGCAGTACTTC. The gene calls are TRBV10-3 and TRBJ2-7, with D maybe TRBD2 (5 bases). The germline V and J ends were trimmed by 7 bases and 3 bases, with 16 bases remaining between them. The CDR3 loop spans 14 amino acids. Germline V gene lookup returns CDR1 ENHRY and CDR2 SYGVKD.

This clone was picked up one time. J is TRBJ2-1 and V is TRBV10-1; D ambiguous. The ends were cut back, 5 bases at V and 3 bases at J, with 8 bases in the middle. The CDR3 has 13 residues. Germline V gene sequence: CDR1 WNHNN, CDR2 SYGVQD (reference sequence). Written as DNA, the CDR3 is TGCGCCAGCAGTAGTGGCTTCTACAATGAGCAGTTCTTC. Residues: CASSSGFYNEQFF.

V gene TRBV5-6 combines with J gene TRBJ1-2, with D uncertain. Germline CDR1 reads SGHDT; CDR2 reads YYEEEE. V gave up 1 base and J gave up 8 bases, with 9 bases separating them. This CDR3 is 12 amino acids long. The CDR3 loop reads CASSLQDGGYTF. The CDR3 region has the DNA TGTGCCAGCAGCTTGCAAGACGGGGGCTACACCTTC.

This clone was seen a handful of times. V and J are TRBV12-3 or TRBV12-4 and TRBJ2-1; D perhaps matches TRBD2 (5 bases). The CDR3 has 12 amino acids. V was clipped by 5 bases and J by 8 bases, with 10 bases between them. The CDR3 region has the DNA TGTGCCAGCAGTCGTCCGGGGTATGAGCAGTTCTTC. Its protein is CASSRPGYEQFF.

This chain links TRBV7-6 with TRBJ2-1; the match to TRBD2 covers 8 bases. Germline V gene data show CDR1 as SGHVS and CDR2 as FNYEAQ. Trimming at V came to 1 base and at J to 2 bases, leaving 4 bases not matched to a gene. The CDR3 is 16 residues long. This CDR3 is CASSLGGSGAYNEQFF. The CDR3 DNA reads as TGTGCCAGCAGCTTAGGAGGTAGCGGGGCCTACAATGAGCAGTTCTTC. Supplemented by reference TRBV7-6 and TRBJ2-1, the full variable domain reads GAGVSQSPRYKVTKRGQDVALRCDPISGHVSLYWYRQALGQGPEFLTYFNYEAQQDKSGLPNDRFSAERPEGSISTLTIQRTEQRDSAMYRCASSLGGSGAYNEQFFGPGTRLTVL.

The chain has TRBV14 and TRBJ1-1; D unresolved. This CDR3 contains 17 residues. Deletions cut 4 bases from V and 0 bases from J, with 18 bases between. The germline V gene has CDR1 SGHDN and CDR2 FVKESK. The CDR3 nucleotides read TGTGCCAGCAGCCCTCTTATCGGCGGAGTTATGAACACTGAAGCTTTCTTT. Its translation: CASSPLIGGVMNTEAFF.

In its sample, this clone was seen once. The CDR3 here is CASSPPRGIVEQYF. The DNA of the CDR3 is TGTGCCAGCAGTCCCCCGCGGGGTATAGTCGAGCAGTACTTC. The chain combines TRBV6-2 or TRBV6-3 with TRBJ2-7; possible D gene TRBD2, 6 bases. Germline V gene lookup returns CDR1 MNHEY and CDR2 SVGEGT. Trimming left V 5 bases short and J 6 bases short, with 17 bases between. CDR3 length: 14 amino acids.

The chain carries TRBV18 and TRBJ2-5, with 7 bases that match TRBD1. This CDR3 is built from 13 residues. Germline CDR1 and CDR2: KGHSH and LQKENI. The junction had 4 bases not matched to a gene; V was cut back by 6 bases and J by 3 bases. The CDR3, as DNA: TGTGCCAGCTCCCCCGGGACAGAAGAGACCCAGTACTTC. Translated: CASSPGTEETQYF.

The chain employs TRBV6-6 and TRBJ2-2; the match to TRBD1 covers 10 bases. CDR3 length: 16 residues. The germline V gene has CDR1 MNHNY and CDR2 SVGAGI (reference sequence). V shed 5 bases and J 3 bases; nucleotides not matched to a gene: 6. CDR3 sequence: CASSTWDRGYTGELFF. As DNA, the CDR3 is TGTGCCAGCAGTACCTGGGACAGGGGCTACACCGGGGAGCTGTTTTTT.

The chain has TRBV9 and TRBJ2-7; 9 bases fit TRBD1. CDR3 size: 15 residues. Trimming cost V 5 bases and J 2 bases; bases outside gene matches: 8. The V gene's germline CDR1 is SGDLS and CDR2 YYNGEE. CDR3 bases: TGTGCCAGCAGTCCCGGGACAGGGACCCCCTACGAGCAGTACTTC. Residues: CASSPGTGTPYEQYF.

CDR3 amino acids: CASRDRDSPLHF. Written as DNA, the CDR3 is TGTGCCAGCCGGGACAGGGATTCACCCCTCCACTTT. V is TRBV28 and J is TRBJ1-6; TRBD1 matches 9 bases. This CDR3 comprises 12 residues. CDR1 is MDHEN and CDR2 is SYDVKM in the germline V gene. V shed 8 bases and J 8 bases; nucleotides not matched to a gene: 1.

The V and J genes are TRBV28 and TRBJ2-7; 8 bases map to TRBD1. The CDR3 is made up of 17 amino acids. V lost 6 bases and J lost 4; bases outside the gene matches: 17. CDR1 is MDHEN, CDR2 SYDVKM, per germline. CDR3 residues: CASSQYPLDRARYEQYF. The CDR3 DNA reads TGTGCCAGCAGCCAATACCCTCTGGACAGGGCACGGTACGAGCAGTACTTC.

With regard to this clone: Other DNA sequences in the same sample also yield this CDR3. This rearrangement joins TRBV5-1 to TRBJ2-7; possibly TRBD1 for D (6 bases). Trimming removed 4 bases at V and 2 bases at J, with 13 bases between. The CDR3 has 14 residues. Germline CDR1 reads SGHRS; CDR2 reads YFSETQ. The DNA for the CDR3 is TGCGCCAGCAGCCCACTACAGGGCGCCTACGAGCAGTACTTC. Translation gives CASSPLQGAYEQYF.